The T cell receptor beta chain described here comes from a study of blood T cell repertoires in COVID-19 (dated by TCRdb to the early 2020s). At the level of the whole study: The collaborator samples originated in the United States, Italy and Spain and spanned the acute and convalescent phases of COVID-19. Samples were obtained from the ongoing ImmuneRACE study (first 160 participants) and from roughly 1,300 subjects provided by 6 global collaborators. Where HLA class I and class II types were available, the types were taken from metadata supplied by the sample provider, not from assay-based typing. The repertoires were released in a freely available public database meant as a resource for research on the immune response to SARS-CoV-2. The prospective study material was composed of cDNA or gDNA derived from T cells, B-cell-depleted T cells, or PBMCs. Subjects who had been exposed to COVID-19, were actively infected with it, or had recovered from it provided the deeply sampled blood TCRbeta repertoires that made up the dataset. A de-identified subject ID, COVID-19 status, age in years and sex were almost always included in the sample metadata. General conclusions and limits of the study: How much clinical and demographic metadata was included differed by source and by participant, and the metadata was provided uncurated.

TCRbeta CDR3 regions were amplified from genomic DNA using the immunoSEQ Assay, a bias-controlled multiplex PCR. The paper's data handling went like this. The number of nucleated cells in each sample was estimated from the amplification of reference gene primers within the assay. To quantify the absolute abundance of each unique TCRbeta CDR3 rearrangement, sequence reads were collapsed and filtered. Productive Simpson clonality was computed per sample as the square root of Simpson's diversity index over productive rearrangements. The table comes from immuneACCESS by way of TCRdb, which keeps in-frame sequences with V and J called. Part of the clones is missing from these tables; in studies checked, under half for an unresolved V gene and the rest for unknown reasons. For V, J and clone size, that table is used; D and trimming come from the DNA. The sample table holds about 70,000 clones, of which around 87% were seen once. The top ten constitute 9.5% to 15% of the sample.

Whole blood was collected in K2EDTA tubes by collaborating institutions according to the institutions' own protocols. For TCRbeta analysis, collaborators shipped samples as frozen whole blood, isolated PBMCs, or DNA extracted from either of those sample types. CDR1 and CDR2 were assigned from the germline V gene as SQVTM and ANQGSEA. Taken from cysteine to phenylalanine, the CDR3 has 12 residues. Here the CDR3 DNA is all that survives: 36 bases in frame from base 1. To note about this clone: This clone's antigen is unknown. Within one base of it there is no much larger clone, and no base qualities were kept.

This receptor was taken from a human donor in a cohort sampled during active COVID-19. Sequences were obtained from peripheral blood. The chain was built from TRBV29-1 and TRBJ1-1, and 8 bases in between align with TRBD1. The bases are TGCAGTATTGACAGGGGAGACACTGAAGCTTTCTTT. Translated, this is CSIDRGDTEAFF. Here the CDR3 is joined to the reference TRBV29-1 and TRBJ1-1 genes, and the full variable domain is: SAVISQKPSRDICQRGTSLTIQCQVDSQVTMMFWYRQQPGQSLTLIATANQGSEATYESGFVIDKFPISRPNLTFSTLTVSNMSPEDSSIYLCSIDRGDTEAFFGQGTRLTVV.